The T cell receptor (beta chain) under discussion was sequenced for a study of blood T cell repertoires in COVID-19. Study-wide context: Specimens from acute and convalescent COVID-19 originated in the United States, Italy and Spain. PBMCs, B-cell-depleted T cells, or T cells were the source of the cDNA or gDNA that made up the material.

Authors' data handling: Amplification of reference gene primers provided the estimated nucleated cell counts. Profiling relied on immunoSEQ multiplex PCR, and the TCRdb table lists in-frame clones only, not all of them. V, J and clone size are those of that table, while D and trimming were read from the DNA. Of approximately 150,000 clones listed, roughly 87% were seen once; the top ten hold 0.75% to 0.95%. CDR3 length: 14 residues. The rearrangement uses TRBV21-1 and TRBJ2-7; TRBD1 was called by the table and not checked on the DNA. TRBV21-1 is annotated as a pseudogene. The sequence derives from a woman in her forties or fifties with acute or convalescent COVID-19. Sample: peripheral blood. CDR3 residues: CASSKDSHSYEQYF. CDR3 bases: TGTGCCAGCAGCAAGGACAGTCACTCCTACGAGCAGTACTTC.